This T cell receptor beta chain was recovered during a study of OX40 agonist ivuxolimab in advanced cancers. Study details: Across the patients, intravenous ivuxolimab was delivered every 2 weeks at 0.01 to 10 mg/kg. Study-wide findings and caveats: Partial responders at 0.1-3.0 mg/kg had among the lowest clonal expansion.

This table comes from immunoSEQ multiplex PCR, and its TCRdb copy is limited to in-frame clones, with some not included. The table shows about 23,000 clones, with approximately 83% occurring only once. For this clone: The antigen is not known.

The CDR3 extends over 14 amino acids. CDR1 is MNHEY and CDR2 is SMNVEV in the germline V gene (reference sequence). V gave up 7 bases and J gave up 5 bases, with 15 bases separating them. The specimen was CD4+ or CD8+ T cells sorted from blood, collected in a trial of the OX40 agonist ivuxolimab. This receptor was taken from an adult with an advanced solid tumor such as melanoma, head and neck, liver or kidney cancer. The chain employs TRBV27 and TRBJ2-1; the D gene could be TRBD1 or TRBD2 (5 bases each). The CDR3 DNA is TGTGCCAGCACCCGGGGCAGCTACCACAATGAGCAGTTCTTC. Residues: CASTRGSYHNEQFF.